This T cell receptor (beta chain) came from a study of T cells in Graves' hyperthyroidism and ophthalmopathy. Study-level information: Any treatment followed the collection of peripheral blood at initial diagnosis.

Remarks on this clonotype: The antigen is undetermined.

No progression to ophthalmopathy during 18 months of follow-up defined stable disease. Fresh peripheral blood, 8 to 10 ml, was the source of the PBMCs. Researchers took RNA transcripts and amplified the TCR beta CDR3 regions from them. HTBI primers were employed in a first-round RT-PCR of the TCR CDR3. From the multiplex PCR reads, TCRdb called clonotypes with MiXCR, one entry per CDR3 protein. The sample has 300,000 or so distinct CDR3 sequences, around 20% seen once. Study-level points and caveats: Model-based prediction identified ophthalmopathy a median around 6.5 months prior to its onset.

Trimming removed 0 bases from V and 1 base from J; junction bases left unmatched: 7. The germline V gene has CDR1 KGHDR and CDR2 SFDVKD. The CDR3 extends over 18 amino acids. The chain carries TRBV24-1 and TRBJ2-5; 10 nucleotides match TRBD2. The specimen sequenced was blood. This clonotype originated in a woman between 45 and 65 years old with Graves' hyperthyroidism. The CDR3 nucleotides are TGTGCCACCAGTGATTTGCCGGGACAGCGGGAGGGCCAAGAGACCCAGTACTTC. It is translated as CATSDLPGQREGQETQYF.